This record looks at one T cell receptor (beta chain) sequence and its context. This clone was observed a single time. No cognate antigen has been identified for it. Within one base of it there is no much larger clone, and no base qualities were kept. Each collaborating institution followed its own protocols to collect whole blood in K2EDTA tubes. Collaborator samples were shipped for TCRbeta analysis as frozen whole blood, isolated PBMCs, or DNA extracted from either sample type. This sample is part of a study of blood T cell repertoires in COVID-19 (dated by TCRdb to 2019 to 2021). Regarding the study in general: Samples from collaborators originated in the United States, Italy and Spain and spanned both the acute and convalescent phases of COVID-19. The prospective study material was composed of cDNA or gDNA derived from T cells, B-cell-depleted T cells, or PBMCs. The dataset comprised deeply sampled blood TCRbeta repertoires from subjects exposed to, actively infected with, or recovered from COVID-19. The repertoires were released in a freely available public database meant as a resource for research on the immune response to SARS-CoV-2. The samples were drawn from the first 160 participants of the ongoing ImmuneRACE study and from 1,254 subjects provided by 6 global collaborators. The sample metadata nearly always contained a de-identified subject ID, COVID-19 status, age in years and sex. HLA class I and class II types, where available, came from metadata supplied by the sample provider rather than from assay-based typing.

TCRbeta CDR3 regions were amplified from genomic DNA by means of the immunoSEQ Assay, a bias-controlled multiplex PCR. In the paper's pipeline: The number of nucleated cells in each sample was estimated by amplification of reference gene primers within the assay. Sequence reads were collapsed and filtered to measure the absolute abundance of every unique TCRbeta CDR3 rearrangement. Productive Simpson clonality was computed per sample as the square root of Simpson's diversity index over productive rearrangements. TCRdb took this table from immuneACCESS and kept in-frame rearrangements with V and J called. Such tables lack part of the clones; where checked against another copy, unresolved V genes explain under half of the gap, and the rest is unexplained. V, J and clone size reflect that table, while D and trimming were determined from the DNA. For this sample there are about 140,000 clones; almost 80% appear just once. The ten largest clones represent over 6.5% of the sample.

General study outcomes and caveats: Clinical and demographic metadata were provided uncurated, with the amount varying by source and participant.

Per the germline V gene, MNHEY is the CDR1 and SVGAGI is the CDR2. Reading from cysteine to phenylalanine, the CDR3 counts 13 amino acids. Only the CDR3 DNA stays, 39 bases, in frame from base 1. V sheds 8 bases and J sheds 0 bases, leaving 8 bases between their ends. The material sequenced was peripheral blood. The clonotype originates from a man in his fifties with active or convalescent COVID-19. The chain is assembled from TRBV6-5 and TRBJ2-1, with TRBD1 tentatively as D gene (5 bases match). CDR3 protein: CASGRASYNEQFF. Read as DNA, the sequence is TGTGCCAGCGGCAGGGCCTCCTACAATGAGCAGTTCTTC.